This entry is about one T cell receptor beta chain. The CDR3 length is 12 residues. V shed 6 bases and J shed 5 bases, with 9 bases lying between them. Germline V CDR1 and CDR2: MNHNY, SVGAGI (reference sequence). This sample was included in a study of blood T cell repertoires in COVID-19. Sequencing used immunoSEQ multiplex PCR; TCRdb keeps in-frame clones, though not all of them. Of some 150,000 clones detected, 70% to 90% appear once; the ten largest clones hold about 8%. This chain connects TRBV6-6 to TRBJ2-3, with TRBD2 as a possible D gene (5 bases). Material for sequencing was peripheral blood. The sequence was collected from an older woman with COVID-19, enrolled during active disease. The CDR3 region has the DNA TGTGCCAGCAGCCCCCGGGAAGATACGCAGTATTTT. Translated: CASSPREDTQYF.